This passage covers 9 T cell receptor beta chains from one sample sequenced in a study of T cell changes during pregnancy in multiple sclerosis. Data came from immunoSEQ multiplex PCR; TCRdb stores just in-frame clones and leaves some out. The table records 34,000 or so clones, 85% to 90% of them present only once. Sequencing used CD8+ T cells from peripheral blood mononuclear cells, obtained after pregnancy. The receptor set was obtained from a female donor with multiple sclerosis, enrolled in a pregnancy study.

This chain links TRBV4-1 with TRBJ1-1, with D possibly matching TRBD1 (6 bases). Germline CDR1 reads MGHRA; CDR2 reads YSYEKL. The ends were cut back, 3 bases at V and 4 bases at J, with 9 bases in the middle. CDR3 length: 13 residues. The CDR3 sequence is CASSHFRGTEAFF. In DNA, the CDR3 is TGCGCCAGCAGCCACTTCAGGGGCACTGAAGCTTTCTTT.

This clone has a handful of counts. The chain couples TRBV7-9 to TRBJ1-1; D uncertain. The CDR3 loop spans 10 amino acids. Between the trimmed V and J ends, which lost 10 bases and 7 bases, there was a span of 10 bases. Germline V gene data show CDR1 as SEHNR and CDR2 as FQNEAQ (reference sequence). The CDR3 nucleotides are TGTGCCACCATCGGGGTTGAAGCTTTCTTT. Its translation is CATIGVEAFF.

This chain uses TRBV27 with TRBJ2-2; 7 nucleotides align to TRBD1. V lost 5 bases, J lost 5 bases, and 11 bases stayed unmatched. The germline CDR1 and CDR2 sequences are MNHEY and SMNVEV (reference sequence). The CDR3 is made up of 16 amino acids. Here the CDR3 reads CASSLTGWGITGELFF. As DNA, the CDR3 is TGTGCCAGCAGTCTGACAGGGTGGGGGATTACCGGGGAGCTGTTTTTT.

The V gene is TRBV7-9, the J gene TRBJ1-1, with unresolved D. Germline values: CDR1 SEHNR, CDR2 FQNEAQ (reference sequence). V was shortened by 5 bases and J by 1 base, with 11 bases between the two germline ends. The CDR3 consists of 14 residues. The CDR3 reads CASSPPGPNTEAFF. In nucleotides, the CDR3 is TGTGCCAGCAGCCCCCCCGGTCCGAACACTGAAGCTTTCTTT.

The chain carries TRBV9 and TRBJ1-2; 10 bases are shared with TRBD1. Germline loops: CDR1 SGDLS, CDR2 YYNGEE. With 3 bases clipped from V and 4 bases from J, the junction kept 6 bases outside the gene matches. The CDR3 runs to 15 residues. The CDR3 DNA sequence: TGTGCCAGCAGCGGCCTTAGGACAGGGGGCTATGGCTACACCTTC. It is translated as CASSGLRTGGYGYTF.

The CDR3 region is CATSRDGTLTDTQYF. The CDR3 nucleotides are TGTGCCACCAGCAGAGACGGGACACTCACAGATACGCAGTATTTT. The chain couples TRBV15 to TRBJ2-3, with D possibly matching TRBD1 (6 bases). The V end was cut by 0 bases, the J end by 2 bases, with 9 bases between. The CDR3 covers 15 residues. Germline-derived CDR1 and CDR2 are LNHNV and YYDKDF (reference sequence). Drawing the rest from reference TRBV15 and TRBJ2-3, the complete variable domain is DAMVIQNPRYQVTQFGKPVTLSCSQTLNHNVMYWYQQKSSQAPKLLFHYYDKDFNNEADTPDNFQSRRPNTSFCFLDIRSPGLGDTAMYLCATSRDGTLTDTQYFGPGTRLTVL.

This clone showed up just once. The chain joins TRBV19 to TRBJ1-1, with 8 bases that match TRBD1. The CDR3 is 15 residues long. V lost 1 base, J lost 3 bases, and 4 bases stayed unmatched. The V gene's germline CDR1 is LNHDA and CDR2 SQIVND (reference sequence). The CDR3: CASSIAGTGYTEAFF. In DNA, the CDR3 is TGTGCCAGTAGTATAGCTGGGACAGGTTACACTGAAGCTTTCTTT.

V and J are TRBV27 and TRBJ2-1; 12 nucleotides align to TRBD2. The V gene end was trimmed by 10 bases and the J gene end by 7 bases; junction bases not matched to a gene: 8. CDR3 length: 14 amino acids. Germline CDR1 MNHEY, CDR2 SMNVEV (reference sequence). In DNA, the CDR3 is TGTGCCACTAGCGGGGGGGCCCTTAGGAATGAGCAGTTCTTC. Residues: CATSGGALRNEQFF.

V is TRBV21-1 and J is TRBJ1-1. TRBV21-1 is a known pseudogene. The CDR3 loop spans 13 amino acids. The CDR3: CASSKGESTEAFF. CDR3 coding DNA: TGTGCCAGCAGCAAAGGGGAGAGCACTGAAGCTTTCTTT.